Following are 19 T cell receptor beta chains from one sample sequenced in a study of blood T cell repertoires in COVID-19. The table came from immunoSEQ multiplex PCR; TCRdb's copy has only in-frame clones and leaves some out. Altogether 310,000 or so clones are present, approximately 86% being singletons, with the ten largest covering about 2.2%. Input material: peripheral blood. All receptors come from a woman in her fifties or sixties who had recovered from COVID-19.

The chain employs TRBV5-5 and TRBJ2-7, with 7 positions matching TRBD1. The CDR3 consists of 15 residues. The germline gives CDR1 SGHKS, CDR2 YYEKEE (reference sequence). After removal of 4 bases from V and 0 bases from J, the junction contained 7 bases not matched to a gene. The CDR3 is CASSSSTGISYEQYF. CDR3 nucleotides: TGTGCCAGCAGCAGCTCGACAGGGATCTCCTACGAGCAGTACTTC.

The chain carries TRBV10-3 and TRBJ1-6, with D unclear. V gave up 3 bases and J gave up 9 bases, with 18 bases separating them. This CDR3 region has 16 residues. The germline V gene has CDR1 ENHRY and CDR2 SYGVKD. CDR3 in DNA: TGTGCCATCAGTGACGAGACCCGGGTTGTTGGTTCACCCCTCCACTTT. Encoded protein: CAISDETRVVGSPLHF.

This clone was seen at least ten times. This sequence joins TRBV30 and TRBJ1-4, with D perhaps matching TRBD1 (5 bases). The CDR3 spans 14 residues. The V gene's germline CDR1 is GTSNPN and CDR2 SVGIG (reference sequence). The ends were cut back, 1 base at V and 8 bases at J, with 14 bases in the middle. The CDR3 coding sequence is TGTGCCTGGAGTGCTGGGGGGGTACACGAAAAACTGTTTTTT. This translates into CAWSAGGVHEKLFF. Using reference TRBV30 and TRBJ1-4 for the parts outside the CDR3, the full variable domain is SQTIHQWPATLVQPVGSPLSLECTVEGTSNPNLYWYRQAAGRGLQLLFYSVGIGQISSEVPQNLSASRPQDRQFILSSKKLLLSDSGFYLCAWSAGGVHEKLFFGSGTQLSVL.

This chain's CDR3 is CASSLNSAGQPEAFF. Here the CDR3 DNA reads TGTGCCAGCAGCTTAAATTCTGCGGGACAGCCTGAAGCTTTCTTT. J is TRBJ1-1 and V is TRBV5-6; 7 bases are shared with TRBD1. The CDR3 totals 15 residues. After removal of 2 bases from V and 6 bases from J, the junction contained 10 bases not matched to a gene. Per germline, CDR1 SGHDT and CDR2 YYEEEE.

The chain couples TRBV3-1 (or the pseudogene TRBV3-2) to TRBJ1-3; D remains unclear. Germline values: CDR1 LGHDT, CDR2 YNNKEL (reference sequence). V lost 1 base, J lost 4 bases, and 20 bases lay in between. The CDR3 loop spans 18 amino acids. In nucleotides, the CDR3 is TGTGCCAGCAGCCAAGCGTCTGTCAGGCTCTCGTCAGGAAACACCATATATTTT. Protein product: CASSQASVRLSSGNTIYF.

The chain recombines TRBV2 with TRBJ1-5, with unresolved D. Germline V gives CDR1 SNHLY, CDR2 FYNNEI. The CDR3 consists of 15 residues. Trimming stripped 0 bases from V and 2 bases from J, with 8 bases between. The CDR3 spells CASSEASRGNQPQHF. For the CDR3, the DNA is TGTGCCAGCAGTGAAGCTTCGCGCGGCAATCAGCCCCAGCATTTT.

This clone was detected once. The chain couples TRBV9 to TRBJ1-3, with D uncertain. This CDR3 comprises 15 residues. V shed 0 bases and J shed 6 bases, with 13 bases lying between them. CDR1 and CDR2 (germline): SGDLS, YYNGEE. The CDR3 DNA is TGTGCCAGCAGCGTAGGGGTAGACTGGAAAAACACCATATATTTT. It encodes CASSVGVDWKNTIYF.

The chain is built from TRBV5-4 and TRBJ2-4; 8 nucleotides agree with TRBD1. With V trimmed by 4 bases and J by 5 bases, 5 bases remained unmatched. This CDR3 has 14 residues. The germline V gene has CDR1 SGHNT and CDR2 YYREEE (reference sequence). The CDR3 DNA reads TGTGCCAGCAGCCCCTTGACAGGGGAAAACATTCAGTACTTC. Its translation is CASSPLTGENIQYF.

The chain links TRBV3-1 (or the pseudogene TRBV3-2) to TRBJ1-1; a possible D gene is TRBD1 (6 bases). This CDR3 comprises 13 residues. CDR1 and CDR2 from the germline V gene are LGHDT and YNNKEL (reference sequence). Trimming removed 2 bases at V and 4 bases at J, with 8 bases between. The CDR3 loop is CASSQLGGTEAFF. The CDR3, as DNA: TGTGCCAGCAGCCAACTAGGGGGCACTGAAGCTTTCTTT.

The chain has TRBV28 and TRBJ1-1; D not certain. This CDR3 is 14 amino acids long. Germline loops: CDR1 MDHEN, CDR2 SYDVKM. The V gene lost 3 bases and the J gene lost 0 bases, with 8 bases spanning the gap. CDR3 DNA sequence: TGTGCCAGCAGTTTGGCACAGATGAACACTGAAGCTTTCTTT. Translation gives CASSLAQMNTEAFF.

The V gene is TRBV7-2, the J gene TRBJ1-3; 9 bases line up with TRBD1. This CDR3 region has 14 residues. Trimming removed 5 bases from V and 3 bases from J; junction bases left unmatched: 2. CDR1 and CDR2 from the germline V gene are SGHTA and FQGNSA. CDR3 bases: TGTGCCAGCAGCCGGACAGGGGATGGAAACACCATATATTTT. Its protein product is CASSRTGDGNTIYF.

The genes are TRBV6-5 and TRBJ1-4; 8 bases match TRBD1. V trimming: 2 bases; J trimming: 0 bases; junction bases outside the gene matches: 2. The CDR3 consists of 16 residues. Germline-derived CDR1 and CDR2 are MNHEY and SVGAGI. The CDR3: CASSYTTGATNEKLFF. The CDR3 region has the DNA TGTGCCAGCAGTTACACGACAGGGGCAACTAATGAAAAACTGTTTTTT.

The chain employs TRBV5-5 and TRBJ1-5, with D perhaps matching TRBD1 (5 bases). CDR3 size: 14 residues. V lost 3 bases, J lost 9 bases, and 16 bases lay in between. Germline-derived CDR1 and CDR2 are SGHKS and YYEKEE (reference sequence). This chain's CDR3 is CASSSGHLLAPQHF. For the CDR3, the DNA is TGTGCCAGCAGCTCCGGACACCTGCTTGCGCCCCAGCATTTT.

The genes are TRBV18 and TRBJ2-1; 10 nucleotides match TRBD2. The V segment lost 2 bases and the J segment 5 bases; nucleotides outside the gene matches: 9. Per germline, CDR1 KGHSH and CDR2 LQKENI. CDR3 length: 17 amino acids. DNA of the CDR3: TGTGCCAGCTCACCAACGTGGGGGACTAGCGCCGACAATGAGCAGTTCTTC. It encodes CASSPTWGTSADNEQFF.

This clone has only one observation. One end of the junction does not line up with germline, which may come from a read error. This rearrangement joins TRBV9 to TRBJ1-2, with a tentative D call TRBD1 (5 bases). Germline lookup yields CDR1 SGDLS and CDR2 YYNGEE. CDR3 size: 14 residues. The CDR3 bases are TGTGCCAGCAACGTAGGGGATAGCACGGGGGGCTACACCTTC. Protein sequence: CASNVGDSTGGYTF.

DNA for the CDR3: TGTGCCAGCACCGAAGGGACAGGGCGAATGTATGGCTACACCTTC. Its protein product is CASTEGTGRMYGYTF. The V call is TRBV28, the J call TRBJ1-2, with 9 bases identical to TRBD1. The CDR3 totals 15 residues. Per germline, CDR1 MDHEN and CDR2 SYDVKM. Trimming cost V 7 bases and J 5 bases; bases outside gene matches: 11.

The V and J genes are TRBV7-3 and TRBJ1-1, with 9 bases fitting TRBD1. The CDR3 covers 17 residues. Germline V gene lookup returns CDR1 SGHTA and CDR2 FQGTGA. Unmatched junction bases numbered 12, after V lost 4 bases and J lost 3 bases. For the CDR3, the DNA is TGTGCCAGCAGCTCGGTGGGGACAGGGATGGGGGACACTGAAGCTTTCTTT. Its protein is CASSSVGTGMGDTEAFF. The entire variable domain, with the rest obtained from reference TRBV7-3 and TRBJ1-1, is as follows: GAGVSQTPSNKVTEKGKYVELRCDPISGHTALYWYRQSLGQGPEFLIYFQGTGAADDSGLPNDRFFAVRPEGSVSTLKIQRTERGDSAVYLCASSSVGTGMGDTEAFFGQGTRLTVV.

In DNA form, the CDR3 reads TGTGCCAGCAGTAGGACAGTCGAGACCAAAAACATTCAGTACTTC. This encodes CASSRTVETKNIQYF. J is TRBJ2-4 and V is TRBV6-5; D is possibly TRBD1 (6 bases). Trimming took 5 bases from V and 2 from J, leaving 13 bases between them. Germline CDR1 reads MNHEY; CDR2 reads SVGAGI. The CDR3 is 15 residues long.

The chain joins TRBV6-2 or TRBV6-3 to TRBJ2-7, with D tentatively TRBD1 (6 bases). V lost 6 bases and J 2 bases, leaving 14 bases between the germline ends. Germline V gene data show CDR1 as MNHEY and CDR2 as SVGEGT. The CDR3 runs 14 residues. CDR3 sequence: CASSRTGQTYEQYF. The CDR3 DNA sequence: TGTGCCAGCAGCCGTACGGGACAAACCTACGAGCAGTACTTC.